Shown below are 30 T cell receptor beta chains from a single sample sequenced in a study of blood T cell repertoires in COVID-19. Measured with immunoSEQ multiplex PCR; TCRdb has only the in-frame clones, and not every one. The table includes 43,000 or so clones, 75% to 90% detected once. Specimen: peripheral blood. These receptor sequences come from a man in his 60s with active COVID-19.

The V and J genes are TRBV4-2 and TRBJ2-1, with 13 bases lining up with TRBD2. The V gene's germline CDR1 is LGHNA and CDR2 YNFKEQ. This CDR3 region has 15 residues. Trimming took 5 bases from V and 9 from J; bases not matched to a gene: 7. The CDR3 nucleotides read TGTGCCAGCAGCTGGGGACTAGCGGGATGGCGTGAGCAGTTCTTC. It specifies CASSWGLAGWREQFF.

V usage is TRBV7-2 and J usage is TRBJ1-4, with TRBD1 matching 7 bases. Germline V gives CDR1 SGHTA, CDR2 FQGNSA. The V segment lost 5 bases and the J segment 1 base; nucleotides outside the gene matches: 7. The CDR3 is made up of 16 amino acids. CDR3 protein: CASSREGALTNEKLFF. CDR3 DNA sequence: TGTGCCAGCAGCCGGGAGGGGGCCTTAACTAATGAAAAACTGTTTTTT. Drawing the rest from reference TRBV7-2 and TRBJ1-4, the complete variable domain is GAGVSQSPSNKVTEKGKDVELRCDPISGHTALYWYRQSLGQGLEFLIYFQGNSAPDKSGLPSDRFSAERTGGSVSTLTIQRTQQEDSAVYLCASSREGALTNEKLFFGSGTQLSVL.

The chain uses TRBV4-1 and TRBJ2-3, with D perhaps matching TRBD1 (6 bases). This CDR3 region has 17 residues. Trimming shortened V by 0 bases and J by 5 bases, and 18 bases separated the two germline ends. The germline gives CDR1 MGHRA, CDR2 YSYEKL. CDR3 protein: CASSQDVGRGIQDTQYF. Here the CDR3 DNA reads TGCGCCAGCAGCCAAGATGTCGGCAGGGGTATTCAAGATACGCAGTATTTT.

This chain uses TRBV28 with TRBJ1-1; 8 bases are shared with TRBD1. The germline gives CDR1 MDHEN, CDR2 SYDVKM. This CDR3 has 15 amino acids. V shed 6 bases and J 4 bases; nucleotides not matched to a gene: 10. CDR3 loop: CASSSRTGKGTEAFF. Here the CDR3 DNA reads TGTGCCAGCAGCTCAAGGACAGGGAAGGGCACTGAAGCTTTCTTT. The whole variable domain, remainder taken from reference TRBV28 and TRBJ1-1, is DVKVTQSSRYLVKRTGEKVFLECVQDMDHENMFWYRQDPGLGLRLIYFSYDVKMKEKGDIPEGYSVSREKKERFSLILESASTNQTSMYLCASSSRTGKGTEAFFGQGTRLTVV.

The chain's CDR3 is CASSFGGASSGNTIYF. CDR3 nucleotide sequence: TGTGCCAGCAGTTTTGGAGGGGCCAGCTCTGGAAACACCATATATTTT. V gene TRBV28 combines with J gene TRBJ1-3; TRBD1 might be the D (5 bases). The CDR3 sequence is 16 residues long. CDR1 is MDHEN and CDR2 is SYDVKM in the germline V gene. With 3 bases removed from V and 0 bases from J, the gap between germline ends came to 12 bases.

The chain employs TRBV18 and TRBJ1-1; D is possibly TRBD1 (5 bases). Trimming stripped 2 bases from V and 2 bases from J, with 12 bases between. Germline V gene data show CDR1 as KGHSH and CDR2 as LQKENI. The CDR3 is made up of 15 amino acids. CDR3 in DNA: TGTGCCAGCTCACCAACGGGGGACTCTAACACTGAAGCTTTCTTT. This sequence encodes CASSPTGDSNTEAFF.

The CDR3 loop is CASSLTLAEGETQYF. The CDR3 DNA sequence: TGCGCCAGCAGCTTGACCCTAGCGGAGGGGGAGACCCAGTACTTC. The gene calls are TRBV5-1 and TRBJ2-5; 7 nucleotides agree with TRBD2. The germline V gene has CDR1 SGHRS and CDR2 YFSETQ. The CDR3 contains 15 residues. J lost 5 bases, V lost 1 base, and 8 bases had no gene match. Using reference TRBV5-1 and TRBJ2-5 for the parts outside the CDR3, the full variable domain is KAGVTQTPRYLIKTRGQQVTLSCSPISGHRSVSWYQQTPGQGLQFLFEYFSETQRNKGNFPGRFSGRQFSNSRSEMNVSTLELGDSALYLCASSLTLAEGETQYFGPGTRLLVL.

The chain links TRBV5-6 to TRBJ2-7, with unresolved D. From germline, CDR1 is SGHDT and CDR2 YYEEEE. V lost 1 base, J lost 3 bases, and 8 bases lay in between. CDR3 size: 13 residues. The CDR3 spells CASSLWHDYEQYF. For the CDR3, the DNA is TGTGCCAGCAGCTTGTGGCACGACTACGAGCAGTACTTC. Using reference TRBV5-6 and TRBJ2-7 for the parts outside the CDR3, the full variable domain is DAGVTQSPTHLIKTRGQQVTLRCSPKSGHDTVSWYQQALGQGPQFIFQYYEEEERQRGNFPDRFSGHQFPNYSSELNVNALLLGDSALYLCASSLWHDYEQYFGPGTRLTVT.

This chain uses TRBV21-1 with TRBJ2-7; TRBD1, the table's D call, lacks a check against the DNA. TRBV21-1 constitutes a pseudogene. The CDR3 consists of 18 residues. The CDR3 nucleotides read TGTGCCAGCAGCAAAGCGAAGTTCAGGGCAGGGGGTTTCTACGAGCAGTACTTC. Translated, it gives CASSKAKFRAGGFYEQYF.

The genes are TRBV7-9 and TRBJ2-4; the match to TRBD1 covers 7 bases. This CDR3 is built from 19 residues. Germline V gene data show CDR1 as SEHNR and CDR2 as FQNEAQ (reference sequence). V lost 2 bases, J lost 4 bases, and 17 bases stayed unmatched. The CDR3 DNA follows: TGTGCCAGCAGCTTAAGAGACCCCAGGGGGAGAAATGATAAAAACATTCAGTACTTC. Residues: CASSLRDPRGRNDKNIQYF.

The table lists this clone with a count of one. The chain joins TRBV5-1 to TRBJ1-1; 9 bases are shared with TRBD1. This CDR3 is built from 19 residues. The trim removed 0 bases at V and 2 bases at J, leaving 14 bases unmatched. Germline lookup yields CDR1 SGHRS and CDR2 YFSETQ. The CDR3 loop reads CASSLVLTGTGRGNTEAFF. The DNA for the CDR3 is TGCGCCAGCAGCTTGGTTCTGACCGGGACAGGGAGGGGTAACACTGAAGCTTTCTTT.

The V call is TRBV29-1, the J call TRBJ2-7; D possibly corresponds to TRBD2 (7 bases). Between the trimmed V and J ends, which lost 7 bases and 2 bases, there was a span of 21 bases. CDR3 size: 15 residues. Germline CDR1 SQVTM, CDR2 ANQGSEA. The chain's CDR3 is CSAGGGGSGAYEQYF. The CDR3 DNA reads as TGCAGCGCCGGGGGCGGGGGAAGCGGGGCCTACGAGCAGTACTTC.

The gene calls are TRBV2 and TRBJ1-1; D may be TRBD1 (6 bases). Germline assignment: CDR1 SNHLY and CDR2 FYNNEI. V was clipped by 7 bases and J by 1 base, with 22 bases between them. The CDR3 runs to 17 residues. The CDR3 reads CASKSRGGRVKNTEAFF. CDR3 nucleotides: TGTGCCAGCAAATCAAGGGGGGGCAGAGTAAAGAACACTGAAGCTTTCTTT.

CDR3 residues: CASSLFSGGDTGELFF. In DNA, the CDR3 is TGTGCCAGCAGCCTATTTAGCGGGGGAGACACCGGGGAGCTGTTTTTT. This chain joins TRBV7-6 and TRBJ2-2, with 9 bases that match TRBD2. The CDR3 length is 16 residues. With 5 bases clipped from V and 3 bases from J, the junction kept 7 bases outside the gene matches. CDR1 SGHVS and CDR2 FNYEAQ come from the germline V gene. Full variable domain (outside the CDR3, taken from reference TRBV7-6 and TRBJ2-2): GAGVSQSPRYKVTKRGQDVALRCDPISGHVSLYWYRQALGQGPEFLTYFNYEAQQDKSGLPNDRFSAERPEGSISTLTIQRTEQRDSAMYRCASSLFSGGDTGELFFGEGSRLTVL.

The rearrangement links TRBV4-3 to TRBJ2-7, with TRBD1 identical over 7 bases. The J segment lost 3 bases and the V segment lost 0 bases, leaving 11 bases of the junction unmatched. Per the germline V gene, CDR1 is LGHNA and CDR2 is YSLEER. This CDR3 comprises 17 residues. The CDR3 DNA reads TGCGCCAGCAGCCAAGAGTTTAGTGAGACAGGGTTCTACGAGCAGTACTTC. Its protein is CASSQEFSETGFYEQYF.

This chain links TRBV19 with TRBJ2-7, with D possibly TRBD1 on 6 matching bases. This CDR3 comprises 14 residues. The ends were cut back, 7 bases at V and 6 bases at J, with 19 bases in the middle. From germline, CDR1 is LNHDA and CDR2 SQIVND (reference sequence). The CDR3 reads CASKLTGSSGEQYF. Written as DNA, the CDR3 is TGTGCCAGTAAACTAACAGGGTCCTCGGGCGAGCAGTACTTC.

This chain connects TRBV24-1 to TRBJ2-7; the match to TRBD2 covers 13 bases. From germline, CDR1 is KGHDR and CDR2 SFDVKD. The CDR3 has 15 amino acids. J lost 2 bases, V lost 3 bases, and 0 bases had no gene match. The CDR3, as DNA: TGTGCCACCAGTGATGGGACTAGCGGGGCCTACGAGCAGTACTTC. This gives the protein CATSDGTSGAYEQYF.

This clone showed up just once. The J gene is TRBJ2-1, the V gene TRBV7-2; 9 bases agree with TRBD2. After removal of 0 bases from V and 1 base from J, the junction contained 1 base not matched to a gene. The CDR3 is 16 residues long. Germline V gives CDR1 SGHTA, CDR2 FQGNSA. CDR3 bases: TGTGCCAGCAGCTTAGCTGCGGGGGGGTCCTACAATGAGCAGTTCTTC. Protein: CASSLAAGGSYNEQFF. Full variable domain (remainder filled in from reference TRBV7-2 and TRBJ2-1): GAGVSQSPSNKVTEKGKDVELRCDPISGHTALYWYRQSLGQGLEFLIYFQGNSAPDKSGLPSDRFSAERTGGSVSTLTIQRTQQEDSAVYLCASSLAAGGSYNEQFFGPGTRLTVL.

V usage is TRBV28 and J usage is TRBJ2-3; 7 bases align to TRBD2. The CDR3 totals 12 residues. The V and J ends lost 3 bases and 9 bases, in that order; junction bases with no gene match: 3. Germline V gene data show CDR1 as MDHEN and CDR2 as SYDVKM. CDR3 loop: CASSLRTRTQYF. CDR3 sequence (DNA): TGTGCCAGCAGTTTGCGGACTAGGACGCAGTATTTT.

This clone has a single count. The chain links TRBV24-1 to TRBJ1-1, with D unresolved. Germline V CDR1 and CDR2: KGHDR, SFDVKD. The CDR3 loop spans 15 amino acids. The V gene lost 1 base and the J gene lost 1 base, with 9 bases spanning the gap. Here the CDR3 reads CATSDLAHGNTEAFF. In nucleotides, the CDR3 is TGTGCCACCAGTGATTTAGCTCACGGGAACACTGAAGCTTTCTTT.

The CDR3 nucleotides read TGTGCCAGCAACATACTAGCGGAATATACGCAGTATTTT. Protein sequence: CASNILAEYTQYF. The chain uses TRBV6-4 and TRBJ2-3; 8 bases map to TRBD2. Germline V CDR1 and CDR2: MRHNA, SNTAGT. The CDR3 contains 13 residues. The ends lost 7 bases at V and 7 bases at J; junction bases unmatched: 7.

This sequence joins TRBV12-3 or TRBV12-4 and TRBJ1-1, with a tentative D call TRBD1 (5 bases). The CDR3 is 13 residues long. V was pared by 6 bases and J by 4 bases, with 12 bases between. DNA of the CDR3: TGTGCCAGCAGCCCAGGGTACTCCACTGAAGCTTTCTTT. This translates into CASSPGYSTEAFF.

This clone has a handful of counts. This chain connects TRBV4-1 to TRBJ2-3; 7 positions agree with TRBD2. The CDR3 spans 18 residues. Germline CDR1 MGHRA, CDR2 YSYEKL. Trimming took 1 base from V and 8 from J; bases not matched to a gene: 18. Here the CDR3 reads CASSQGEVERGVRGTQYF. For the CDR3, the DNA is TGCGCCAGCAGCCAAGGGGAGGTGGAGCGGGGCGTTCGGGGTACGCAGTATTTT.

The V and J genes are TRBV5-1 and TRBJ2-1; 11 bases align to TRBD2. Germline loops: CDR1 SGHRS, CDR2 YFSETQ. V lost 3 bases to trimming and J lost 6 bases; unmatched junction nucleotides: 2. The CDR3 has 14 residues. CDR3 coding DNA: TGCGCCAGCAGCTCGGGGACTAGCGGCAATGAGCAGTTCTTC. Translating gives CASSSGTSGNEQFF. Supplemented by reference TRBV5-1 and TRBJ2-1, the full variable domain reads KAGVTQTPRYLIKTRGQQVTLSCSPISGHRSVSWYQQTPGQGLQFLFEYFSETQRNKGNFPGRFSGRQFSNSRSEMNVSTLELGDSALYLCASSSGTSGNEQFFGPGTRLTVL.

Notes on this clone: This sample also contains other DNA sequences that code for the same CDR3. V gene TRBV24-1 combines with J gene TRBJ2-3; 9 bases are a match to TRBD1. J was trimmed by 4 bases and V by 3 bases; bases with no gene match: 7. Germline CDR1 and CDR2: KGHDR and SFDVKD. CDR3 length equals 16 residues. In DNA, the CDR3 is TGTGCCACCAGTGATCCAGGACAGGGGAGGGCAGATACGCAGTATTTT. Amino acid sequence: CATSDPGQGRADTQYF.

The chain couples TRBV7-6 to TRBJ1-3; D may be TRBD1 (5 bases). V was pared by 5 bases and J by 0 bases, with 17 bases between. CDR1 SGHVS and CDR2 FNYEAQ come from the germline V gene. CDR3 length: 17 amino acids. CDR3 region: CASSPGHTTHSGNTIYF. As DNA, the CDR3 is TGTGCCAGCAGCCCAGGACACACAACCCACTCTGGAAACACCATATATTTT.

This clone has a handful of counts. The rearrangement links TRBV28 to TRBJ1-3, with 11 nucleotides matching TRBD1. Germline CDR1 reads MDHEN; CDR2 reads SYDVKM. Losses at the gene ends were 5 bases for V and 0 bases for J; bases not matched to a gene: 6. The CDR3 loop spans 17 amino acids. The CDR3 bases are TGTGCCAGCAGTACCCGGACAGGGGGCGCCTCTGGAAACACCATATATTTT. Its protein product is CASSTRTGGASGNTIYF.

The chain recombines TRBV28 with TRBJ2-7; D is uncertain. The germline V and J ends were trimmed by 4 bases and 1 base, with 17 bases remaining between them. Germline V gene data show CDR1 as MDHEN and CDR2 as SYDVKM. The CDR3 is 16 residues long. CDR3 coding DNA: TGTGCCAGCAGTTCCCCCGGCCCAGAACTATCCTACGAGCAGTACTTC. Translation: CASSSPGPELSYEQYF.

The chain employs TRBV5-6 and TRBJ1-1, with D possibly TRBD1 on 5 matching bases. V lost 2 bases to trimming and J lost 8 bases, with 10 bases between them. Germline V gene sequence: CDR1 SGHDT, CDR2 YYEEEE. This CDR3 region has 12 residues. DNA of the CDR3: TGTGCCAGCAGCTTTTCAGGGTCCGAAGCTTTCTTT. Translated, it gives CASSFSGSEAFF.

This clone was detected a few times. Other nucleotide sequences in the sample specify the same CDR3. DNA for the CDR3: TGCGCCAGCAGCTTGGCGGACAGAACCTACGAGCAGTACTTC. It specifies CASSLADRTYEQYF. V gene TRBV5-1 combines with J gene TRBJ2-7, with a weak D call TRBD1 (6 bases). The CDR3 covers 14 residues. The germline V and J ends were trimmed by 0 bases and 2 bases, with 9 bases remaining between them. Germline CDR1 reads SGHRS; CDR2 reads YFSETQ.